The source of this TCR beta chain is a study of blood T cell repertoires in COVID-19. At the level of the study: The United States, Italy and Spain supplied acute and convalescent COVID-19 samples.

Germline V gene data show CDR1 as SGDLS and CDR2 as YYNGEE. The CDR3 runs to 14 residues. The ends lost 3 bases at V and 6 bases at J; junction bases unmatched: 6. Repertoires were generated with immunoSEQ multiplex PCR, while TCRdb's copy carries only in-frame clones and drops some. The sample contains about 150,000 clones, 75% to 85% of which appear only once. This sequence originates from a woman aged 45-65 years with acute or convalescent COVID-19. Sequenced input: peripheral blood. V usage is TRBV9 and J usage is TRBJ1-2; TRBD1 agrees at 9 bases. DNA of the CDR3: TGTGCCAGCAGCGGAGGGACAGGGATGAATGGCTACACCTTC. Translating it yields CASSGGTGMNGYTF. The variable domain in full, with the rest retrieved from reference TRBV9 and TRBJ1-2, is DSGVTQTPKHLITATGQRVTLRCSPRSGDLSVYWYQQSLDQGLQFLIQYYNGEERAKGNILERFSAQQFPDLHSELNLSSLELGDSALYFCASSGGTGMNGYTFGSGTRLTVV.